Below, 2 T cell receptor beta chains from the same sample are listed, as sequenced in a study of radiation and T cells in renal cell carcinoma. Stated time point: baseline pretreatment blood. Treatment denoted: 15 Gy SBRT to primary tumor, nephrectomy 4 weeks later. The table came from immunoSEQ multiplex PCR; TCRdb's copy has only in-frame clones and leaves some out. The sample holds about 49,000 clones, around 83% seen once. The specimen was blood, collected from a patient whose treatment included radiotherapy and nephrectomy. Receptor source: a woman aged 70-85 years with renal cell carcinoma.

This sequence joins TRBV6-1 and TRBJ2-1; D not certain. Trimming stripped 2 bases from V and 4 bases from J, with 12 bases between. Germline V gene sequence: CDR1 MNHNS, CDR2 SASEGT. The CDR3 is 15 amino acids. This chain's CDR3 is CASSEFDTQYNEQFF. The DNA of the CDR3 is TGTGCCAGCAGTGAATTTGACACTCAATACAATGAGCAGTTCTTC.

The rearrangement uses TRBV6-9 and TRBJ1-3; D unresolved. Trimming left V 1 base short and J 0 bases short, with 10 bases between. CDR3 length: 16 amino acids. From germline, CDR1 is MNHGY and CDR2 SVAAGI. The CDR3 nucleotides read TGTGCCAGCAGTTATTTCATAGCGAGCTCTGGAAACACCATATATTTT. Translation gives CASSYFIASSGNTIYF.